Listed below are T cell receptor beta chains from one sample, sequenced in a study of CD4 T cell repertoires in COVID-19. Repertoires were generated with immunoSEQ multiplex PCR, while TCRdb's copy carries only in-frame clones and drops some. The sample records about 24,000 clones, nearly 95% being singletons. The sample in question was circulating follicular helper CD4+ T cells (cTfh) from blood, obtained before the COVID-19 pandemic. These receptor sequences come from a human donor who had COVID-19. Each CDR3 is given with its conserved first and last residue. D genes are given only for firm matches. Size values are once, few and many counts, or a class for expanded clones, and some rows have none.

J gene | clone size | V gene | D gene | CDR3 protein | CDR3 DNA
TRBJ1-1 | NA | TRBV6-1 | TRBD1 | CASTSTGVNTEAFF | TGTGCCAGCACCTCGACAGGGGTAAACACTGAAGCTTTCTTT
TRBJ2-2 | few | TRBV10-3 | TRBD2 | CAISAGLAGGHLNTGELFF | TGTGCCATCAGTGCCGGACTAGCGGGAGGACACCTGAACACCGGGGAGCTGTTTTTT
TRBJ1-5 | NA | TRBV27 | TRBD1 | CASSFSGQSNQPQHF | TGTGCCAGCAGTTTCTCGGGACAGAGTAATCAGCCCCAGCATTTT
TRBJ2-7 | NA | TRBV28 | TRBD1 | CASNPGQVYEQYF | TGTGCCAGCAATCCGGGACAGGTCTACGAGCAGTACTTC
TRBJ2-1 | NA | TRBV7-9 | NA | CASSSLAVAYNEQFF | TGTGCCAGCAGCTCCTTAGCGGTAGCCTACAATGAGCAGTTCTTC
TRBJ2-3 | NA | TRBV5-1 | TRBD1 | CASSRPTGGTDTQYF | TGCGCCAGCAGCCGCCCCACAGGGGGAACAGATACGCAGTATTTT
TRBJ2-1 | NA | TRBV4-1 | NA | CASSQDGNSLDNEQFF | TGCGCCAGCAGCCAAGATGGAAACAGTTTAGACAATGAGCAGTTCTTC
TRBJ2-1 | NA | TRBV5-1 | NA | CASSLGGSAGSSYNEQFF | TGCGCCAGCAGCTTGGGTGGTTCCGCGGGGAGCTCCTACAATGAGCAGTTCTTC
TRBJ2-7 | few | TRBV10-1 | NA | CASSVGQSPGEQYF | TGCGCCAGCAGTGTCGGACAGTCCCCTGGCGAGCAGTACTTC
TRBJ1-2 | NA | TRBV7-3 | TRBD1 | CASSLNSDRDGYTF | TGTGCCAGCAGCCTCAATTCGGACAGGGATGGCTACACCTTC
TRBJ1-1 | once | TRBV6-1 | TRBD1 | CASSRGQGHTEAFF | TGTGCCAGCAGTAGGGGACAGGGGCACACTGAAGCTTTCTTT
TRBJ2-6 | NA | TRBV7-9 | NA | CASSLGQIYSGANVLTF | TGTGCCAGCAGCTTAGGGCAGATATACTCTGGGGCCAACGTCCTGACTTTC
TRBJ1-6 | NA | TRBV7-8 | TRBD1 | CASSTDRVGFNSPLHF | TGTGCCAGCAGCACCGACAGGGTCGGCTTTAATTCACCCCTCCACTTT
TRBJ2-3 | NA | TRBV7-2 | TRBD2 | CASRAGGLAASTDTQYF | TGTGCCAGCAGGGCGGGGGGACTAGCGGCTAGCACAGATACGCAGTATTTT
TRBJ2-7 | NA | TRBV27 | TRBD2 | CASSSLGWGTSGYEQYF | TGTGCCAGCAGTTCACTGGGTTGGGGGACTAGCGGTTACGAGCAGTACTTC